These 15 T cell receptor beta chains came from one sample sequenced in a study of identical twins. In TCRdb, the 5' RACE reads were re-called with MiXCR into one record per CDR3 protein. The sample contains 1.5 million or so distinct CDR3 sequences, about 32% of which appear only once. The sequenced sample was cord blood. These receptors all come from a newborn girl in good health.

In its sample, this clonotype was seen a few times. The rearrangement links TRBV3-1 to TRBJ1-2; D remains ambiguous. The CDR3 has 12 residues. Trimming pared 4 bases from V and 6 bases from J, leaving 9 bases between. Germline CDR1 LGHDT, CDR2 YNNKEL (reference sequence). The CDR3 sequence is CASSRPSNGYTF. For the CDR3, the DNA is TGTGCCAGCAGCCGTCCTAGTAATGGCTACACCTTC.

The chain links TRBV30 to TRBJ1-2, with D possibly matching TRBD1 (5 bases). This CDR3 is 12 amino acids long. The germline V and J ends were trimmed by 0 bases and 8 bases, with 10 bases remaining between them. The V gene's germline CDR1 is GTSNPN and CDR2 SVGIG (reference sequence). DNA of the CDR3: TGTGCCTGGAGTGTACGACAGACAGGCTACACCTTC. It specifies CAWSVRQTGYTF.

This clonotype appeared a few times. The genes are TRBV10-2 and TRBJ2-6; TRBD2 is a possible D gene (5 bases). CDR3 length equals 18 residues. Germline values: CDR1 WSHSY, CDR2 SAAADI. V lost 8 bases and J 4 bases, leaving 24 bases between the germline ends. CDR3 nucleotide sequence: TGCGCCAGCCCCCTTTCGTCAGGACCAGAGCGGGGGGCCAACGTCCTGACTTTC. This gives the protein CASPLSSGPERGANVLTF.

This sequence joins TRBV25-1 and TRBJ1-1; D is unclear. Per the germline V gene, CDR1 is MGHDK and CDR2 is SYGVNS. The CDR3 consists of 15 residues. V was trimmed by 3 bases and J by 5 bases, leaving 16 bases between them. The chain's CDR3 is CASSEEGLWRTEAFF. Written as DNA, the CDR3 is TGTGCCAGCAGTGAGGAGGGTTTATGGAGAACTGAAGCTTTCTTT.

J is TRBJ1-3 and V is TRBV29-1; a weak D match, TRBD1 (5 bases). V lost 6 bases and J lost 0, with 18 bases in between. The V gene's germline CDR1 is SQVTM and CDR2 ANQGSEA. The CDR3 is 16 residues long. CDR3 nucleotide sequence: TGCAGCGTCAGTAGGGGACCCCCGAGCTCTGGAAACACCATATATTTT. Amino acids: CSVSRGPPSSGNTIYF.

This clonotype came up a few times. The chain has TRBV12-3 or TRBV12-4 and TRBJ2-1, with D possibly matching TRBD2 (7 bases). The CDR3 consists of 19 residues. Trimming shortened V by 4 bases and J by 7 bases, and 29 bases separated the two germline ends. DNA for the CDR3: TGTGCCAGCAGTTATGGGGGACGGTATCTCACAGGGAGGGGTAATGAGCAGTTCTTC. Protein: CASSYGGRYLTGRGNEQFF.

This clonotype was recorded a few times. The genes are TRBV5-1 and TRBJ2-3; 13 positions match TRBD2. Germline CDR1 and CDR2: SGHRS and YFSETQ. Losses at the gene ends were 7 bases for V and 4 bases for J; bases not matched to a gene: 3. The CDR3 sequence is 14 residues long. CDR3: CASWTSGSADTQYF. The CDR3 coding sequence is TGCGCCAGCTGGACTAGCGGGAGTGCAGATACGCAGTATTTT.

The CDR3 DNA follows: TGTGCCAGCAGAGTACGCTGGAGGTTGGGTAGAGAAAAACTGTTTTTT. Its translation is CASRVRWRLGREKLFF. The chain links TRBV2 to TRBJ1-4; no clear D. Trimming pared 6 bases from V and 8 bases from J, leaving 22 bases between. The CDR3 is 16 amino acids. The V gene's germline CDR1 is SNHLY and CDR2 FYNNEI.

The table lists this clonotype with a few counts. The chain recombines TRBV6-5 with TRBJ2-5; D unresolved. V was pared by 2 bases and J by 4 bases, with 8 bases between. Germline V lookup: CDR1 MNHEY, CDR2 SVGAGI. The length of the CDR3 is 13 residues. CDR3 protein: CASSYTTGETQYF. DNA of the CDR3: TGTGCCAGCAGTTACACTACCGGAGAGACCCAGTACTTC.

Details on this clonotype: The junction departs from the called germline gene at one end, perhaps through a read error. The chain combines TRBV30 with TRBJ2-3; 9 bases map to TRBD2. The length of the CDR3 is 19 residues. The germline CDR1 and CDR2 sequences are GTSNPN and SVGIG (reference sequence). The CDR3 sequence is CAWSAQRSSGTSSTDTQYF. In nucleotides, the CDR3 is TGCGCCTGGAGTGCTCAGAGGTCTAGCGGGACCTCTAGCACAGATACGCAGTATTTT.

The chain uses TRBV6-1 and TRBJ2-1; D is possibly TRBD2 (5 bases). CDR1 MNHNS and CDR2 SASEGT come from the germline V gene. The CDR3 is made up of 14 amino acids. Trimming shortened V by 0 bases and J by 6 bases, and 9 bases separated the two germline ends. The CDR3 loop is CASSEAGGPNEQFF. CDR3 DNA: TGTGCCAGCAGTGAAGCGGGCGGGCCCAATGAGCAGTTCTTC.

Remarks on this clonotype: A much larger clone differs from this one at a single base, so this may be a read error. The chain has TRBV7-2 and TRBJ2-1; possibly TRBD2 for D (6 bases). The germline V gene has CDR1 SGHTA and CDR2 FQGNSA. This CDR3 contains 15 residues. The CDR3 here is CASSLSLADYNGQFF. CDR3 coding DNA: TGTGCCAGCAGCTTAAGTTTAGCGGACTACAATGGGCAGTTCTTC.

The chain joins TRBV20-1 to TRBJ2-1; TRBD1 matches at 10 bases. Germline CDR1 DFQATT, CDR2 SNEGSKA (reference sequence). Unmatched junction bases numbered 9, after V lost 5 bases and J lost 8 bases. This CDR3 is 14 amino acids long. CDR3: CSACQGDRGHEQFF. CDR3 sequence (DNA): TGCAGTGCTTGTCAGGGGGACAGGGGACATGAGCAGTTCTTC.

This chain links TRBV28 with TRBJ2-4; 10 bases fit TRBD1. The J call is doubtful: the DNA matches TRBJ2-7 better. The CDR3 is 15 amino acids. The germline V gene has CDR1 MDHEN and CDR2 SYDVKM. CDR3 residues: CASSSPGQGDCEQYF. The CDR3 DNA reads TGTGCCAGCAGTTCCCCCGGACAGGGGGACTGCGAGCAGTACTTC.

The CDR3 region is CASSFSGGAPRCRTDTQYF. CDR3 coding DNA: TGTGCCAGCAGCTTTAGCGGGGGGGCCCCGCGATGTCGGACAGATACGCAGTATTTT. The chain joins TRBV7-2 to TRBJ2-3; 11 bases match TRBD2. The junction had 14 bases not matched to a gene; V was cut back by 3 bases and J by 3 bases. This CDR3 is built from 19 residues. Germline-derived CDR1 and CDR2 are SGHTA and FQGNSA. Full variable domain (missing parts from reference TRBV7-2 and TRBJ2-3): GAGVSQSPSNKVTEKGKDVELRCDPISGHTALYWYRQSLGQGLEFLIYFQGNSAPDKSGLPSDRFSAERTGGSVSTLTIQRTQQEDSAVYLCASSFSGGAPRCRTDTQYFGPGTRLTVL.